Following are 19 T cell receptor beta chains from one sample sequenced in a study of identical twins. TCRdb reprocessed the 5' RACE reads via MiXCR and lists one record per CDR3 protein. The repertoire holds some 1,600,000 distinct CDR3 sequences, with around 33% as singletons. The material sequenced was cord blood. These receptors originate from a newborn girl in good health.

This clonotype has just a few counts. The chain employs TRBV4-1 and TRBJ2-7, with 8 bases aligning to TRBD1. The CDR3 is made up of 16 amino acids. Germline CDR1 reads MGHRA; CDR2 reads YSYEKL. With V trimmed by 0 bases and J by 2 bases, 6 bases remained unmatched. CDR3 sequence reads: CASSQDRDRPTYEQYF. As DNA, the CDR3 is TGCGCCAGCAGCCAAGATCGGGACAGGCCTACCTACGAGCAGTACTTC.

This clonotype occurred many times. This chain connects TRBV6-6 to TRBJ2-7; 7 bases align to TRBD2. Germline CDR1 MNHNY, CDR2 SVGAGI (reference sequence). V shed 7 bases and J 0 bases; nucleotides not matched to a gene: 9. The CDR3 sequence is 15 residues long. CDR3 coding DNA: TGTGCCAGCAATCAGCGGGGAGCGAGCTCCTACGAGCAGTACTTC. This codes for CASNQRGASSYEQYF.

The rearrangement links TRBV7-9 to TRBJ2-5; no firm D call. The CDR3 sequence is 14 residues long. Germline V gene sequence: CDR1 SEHNR, CDR2 FQNEAQ (reference sequence). Trimming cost V 2 bases and J 1 base, with 8 bases left between them. The CDR3 nucleotides are TGTGCCAGCAGCTTATCCGCAGGCCAAGAGACCCAGTACTTC. Its protein product is CASSLSAGQETQYF.

There are a few counts of this clonotype. The rearrangement uses TRBV29-1 and TRBJ1-5; D is unclear. Germline CDR1 reads SQVTM; CDR2 reads ANQGSEA. V was shortened by 6 bases and J by 2 bases, with 14 bases between the two germline ends. The CDR3 has 14 residues. The CDR3 reads CSVSQPGGNQPQHF. CDR3 sequence (DNA): TGCAGCGTCTCCCAGCCGGGCGGCAATCAGCCCCAGCATTTT. Combining the CDR3 with reference TRBV29-1 and TRBJ1-5 gives the whole variable domain SAVISQKPSRDICQRGTSLTIQCQVDSQVTMMFWYRQQPGQSLTLIATANQGSEATYESGFVIDKFPISRPNLTFSTLTVSNMSPEDSSIYLCSVSQPGGNQPQHFGDGTRLSIL.

J is TRBJ2-5 and V is TRBV5-1; no definite D call. The end of the DNA fits TRBJ2-7 better, so the J call may be wrong. Germline CDR1 is SGHRS and CDR2 is YFSETQ. The CDR3 runs to 14 residues. In DNA form, the CDR3 reads TGCGCCAGCAGCCTGCAGGTTGGGCCGGTCGAGCAGTACTTC. It codes for CASSLQVGPVEQYF.

The sample holds a few counts of this clonotype. The genes are TRBV6-5 and TRBJ2-1, with 11 bases that match TRBD2. Trimming cost V 4 bases and J 13 bases; bases outside gene matches: 15. CDR1 and CDR2 (germline): MNHEY, SVGAGI. The CDR3 is 16 amino acids. In nucleotides, the CDR3 is TGTGCCAGCAGTTCACTAGCGGGAGTGCGTTCGTTTCGACAGTTCTTC. Translating gives CASSSLAGVRSFRQFF.

This clonotype was found a few times. V is TRBV7-9 and J is TRBJ2-3, with D uncertain. The germline V gene encodes CDR1 SEHNR and CDR2 FQNEAQ (reference sequence). The CDR3 consists of 16 residues. V was pared by 5 bases and J by 6 bases, with 21 bases between. Written as DNA, the CDR3 is TGTGCCAGCAGCCCCACGGGCCTTGGAAAAAGGGATACGCAGTATTTT. This translates into CASSPTGLGKRDTQYF.

The chain joins TRBV29-1 to TRBJ2-3, with 13 nucleotides matching TRBD2. Germline-derived CDR1 and CDR2 are SQVTM and ANQGSEA. The CDR3 length is 17 residues. V gave up 8 bases and J gave up 4 bases; unmatched junction bases: 15. The CDR3 DNA follows: TGCAGCCTGAGGACTAGCGGGGGCCTTTTCCCCGCAGATACGCAGTATTTT. This encodes CSLRTSGGLFPADTQYF.

With respect to this clonotype: The junction departs from the called germline gene at one end, perhaps through a read error. The CDR3 region is CASSYEGPGNIQYF. In nucleotides, the CDR3 is TGTGCCAGTAGTTACGAGGGCCCAGGAAACATTCAGTACTTC. The chain has TRBV6-6 and TRBJ2-4, with D tentatively TRBD2 (5 bases). From germline, CDR1 is MNHNY and CDR2 SVGAGI (reference sequence). This CDR3 spans 14 amino acids.

V and J are TRBV6-5 and TRBJ2-2; no reliable D call. V gave up 10 bases and J gave up 1 base, with 10 bases separating them. The length of the CDR3 is 13 residues. Germline V gene lookup returns CDR1 MNHEY and CDR2 SVGAGI. Written as DNA, the CDR3 is TGTGCCACCTTATTAGGGAACACCGGGGAGCTGTTTTTT. It encodes CATLLGNTGELFF.

Many counts were recorded for this clonotype. The rearrangement links TRBV29-1 to TRBJ2-3; 7 nucleotides agree with TRBD1. J was trimmed by 4 bases and V by 7 bases; bases with no gene match: 5. The CDR3 totals 12 residues. Germline V CDR1 and CDR2: SQVTM, ANQGSEA. The CDR3 sequence: CSGTGVADTQYF. The CDR3 DNA follows: TGCAGCGGCACAGGGGTCGCAGATACGCAGTATTTT.

The table lists this clonotype with a few counts. The chain employs TRBV5-6 and TRBJ2-1; 10 bases fit TRBD1. In germline, CDR1 is SGHDT, CDR2 YYEEEE. The junction had 4 bases not matched to a gene; V was cut back by 0 bases and J by 7 bases. This CDR3 has 15 amino acids. In DNA form, the CDR3 reads TGTGCCAGCAGCTTGGCCCCGGGACAGGGGAATGAGCAGTTCTTC. Its translation is CASSLAPGQGNEQFF.

The chain is built from TRBV20-1 and TRBJ2-5, with D perhaps matching TRBD1 (5 bases). The DNA end favors TRBJ2-1, so the J call may be wrong. The germline V gene encodes CDR1 DFQATT and CDR2 SNEGSKA (reference sequence). CDR3 size: 14 residues. CDR3 sequence reads: CSASGRHGQETQFF. The CDR3 DNA follows: TGCAGTGCTAGCGGGCGCCATGGACAAGAGACCCAGTTCTTC.

This chain connects TRBV4-1 to TRBJ1-1; tentative D call: TRBD1 (6 bases). Germline V lookup: CDR1 MGHRA, CDR2 YSYEKL. Trimming shortened V by 7 bases and J by 5 bases, and 17 bases separated the two germline ends. This CDR3 is built from 14 residues. DNA of the CDR3: TGCGCCAGCAAGCAGAGGGGGGGGACAACTGAAGCTTTCTTT. This codes for CASKQRGGTTEAFF.

This clonotype was found many times. J is TRBJ2-5 and V is TRBV4-2, with 9 positions matching TRBD1. With 1 base clipped from V and 11 bases from J, the junction kept 17 bases outside the gene matches. This CDR3 has 17 residues. The germline CDR1 and CDR2 sequences are LGHNA and YNFKEQ. In DNA, the CDR3 is TGTGCCAGCAGCCAAGTTCGAGACAACAGGGGGCGGAAGGAGCAGTACTTC. Amino acid sequence: CASSQVRDNRGRKEQYF.

The V gene is TRBV19, the J gene TRBJ2-1, with TRBD2 matching over 12 bases. V lost 3 bases, J lost 5 bases, and 8 bases stayed unmatched. The CDR3 runs to 17 residues. Germline CDR1 is LNHDA and CDR2 is SQIVND (reference sequence). DNA of the CDR3: TGTGCCAGTAGTATCCCGAGACTAGCGGGGGCTCACAATGAGCAGTTCTTC. This sequence encodes CASSIPRLAGAHNEQFF.

DNA of the CDR3: TGCGCCAGCAGCCAAGTTTGGGGTTTCTCCTACAATGAGCAGTACTTC. As protein: CASSQVWGFSYNEQYF. V is TRBV4-1 and J is TRBJ2-1; D unresolved. Gene TRBJ2-7 matches the end of the DNA better, so the J call may be wrong. There are 16 residues in the CDR3. Germline CDR1 MGHRA, CDR2 YSYEKL.

The rearrangement links TRBV25-1 to TRBJ2-5, with D maybe TRBD1 (6 bases). The germline V gene has CDR1 MGHDK and CDR2 SYGVNS. Between the trimmed V and J ends, which lost 0 bases and 11 bases, there was a span of 16 bases. The CDR3 has 14 residues. The DNA for the CDR3 is TGTGCCAGCAGTGAATATGGACAGCACAATGAGCAGTACTTC. Translated: CASSEYGQHNEQYF.

About this clonotype itself: This may arise from a read error, as a much more abundant clone is one base away. V and J are TRBV4-2 and TRBJ2-4; D remains unclear. Gene TRBJ2-7 matches the end of the DNA better, so the J call may be wrong. The CDR3 has 15 amino acids. CDR1 and CDR2 (germline): LGHNA, YNFKEQ. The CDR3 bases are TGTGCCGGCAGCCAAGAACGCGGCAGGTTCTACGAGCAGTACTTC. It specifies CAGSQERGRFYEQYF.